These T cell receptor beta chains were read from a single sample in a study of CD8 T cells in ankylosing spondylitis. One entry per CDR3 protein results from TCRdb running MiXCR on the 5' RACE reads. Here the sample spans 750,000 to 850,000 distinct CDR3 sequences, about 11% being singletons. The material sequenced was blood, either unsorted or a sorted T cell fraction (not recorded which). These receptors were taken from a male donor with ankylosing spondylitis. The CDR3 runs from the conserved cysteine through the conserved F or W. A D gene is named only where the DNA matches it firmly. Some rows mark clone size as missing; the rest say once, few, many or name a class of expanded clone.

J	size	D	V	DNA	CDR3
TRBJ2-1	many	TRBD2	TRBV7-2	TGTGCCAGCAGCGCCCTTAGCGGGAGGGCGAATGAGCAGTTCTTC	CASSALSGRANEQFF
TRBJ2-3	NA	TRBD2	TRBV2	TGTGCCAGCAGGACCGGGACTAGCGGCACAGATACGCAGTATTTT	CASRTGTSGTDTQYF
TRBJ2-7	few	TRBD2	TRBV7-2	TGTGCCAGCAGCTTATTGTGGGAGGGCTCCTACGAGCAGTACTTC	CASSLLWEGSYEQYF
TRBJ2-1	NA	NA	TRBV7-2	TGTGCCAGCAGCGCCGGGACAAATGAGCAGTTCTTC	CASSAGTNEQFF
TRBJ2-5	few	TRBD1	TRBV7-2	TGTGCCAGCAGCTTTAACAAGGGGGCCCAAGAGACCCAGTACTTC	CASSFNKGAQETQYF
TRBJ1-1	NA	TRBD1	TRBV29-1	TGCAGCGTTGCAGGACAGGGGACCACTGAAGCTTTCTTT	CSVAGQGTTEAFF
TRBJ1-2	NA	NA	TRBV9	TGTGCCAGCAGCCCAGACGGATCCGGACAGATGTCTGGCTACACCTTC	CASSPDGSGQMSGYTF
TRBJ2-1	NA	NA	TRBV7-9	TGTGCCAGCAGCTTAAGCATCGACCGGGACGACAATGAGCAGTTCTTC	CASSLSIDRDDNEQFF
TRBJ2-1	many	NA	TRBV7-2	TGTGCCAGCAGCCCCCGGATGTACAATGAGCAGTTCTTC	CASSPRMYNEQFF
TRBJ2-7	NA	NA	TRBV24-1	TGTGCCACCAGTGCCGGGGACCACGAAAAAGACGAGCAGTACTTC	CATSAGDHEKDEQYF
TRBJ2-5	many	NA	TRBV29-1	TGCAGCGTTGCTTTCCGGGTCAAGGGAGAGACCCAGTACTTC	CSVAFRVKGETQYF
TRBJ1-1	few	TRBD1	TRBV27	TGTGCCAGCAGTACCTGGGACAGGGGGTTTGCTGAAGCTTTCTTT	CASSTWDRGFAEAFF
TRBJ1-2	many	NA	TRBV7-2	TGTGCCAGCAGCTGGTATAGGGACTACACCTTC	CASSWYRDYTF
TRBJ2-3	NA	NA	TRBV5-1	TGCGCCAGCAGGGCGGGATGGGGCACAGATATGCAGTATTTT	CASRAGWGTDMQYF
TRBJ2-5	NA	NA	TRBV20-1	TGCAGTGCTACAAGTTCTCGGTATGGGACCCAGTACTTC	CSATSSRYGTQYF
TRBJ1-2	many	TRBD1	TRBV4-3	TGCGCCAGCAGCCTGAGGACAGGGTCGGGTGGCTACACCTTC	CASSLRTGSGGYTF
TRBJ2-3	few	NA	TRBV5-1	TGCGCCAGCAGCTTTTCTCCCCAGGATACGCAGTATTTT	CASSFSPQDTQYF
TRBJ1-1	many	NA	TRBV7-2	TGTGCCAGCAGTTTAGCGCTGAACACTGAAGCTTTCTTT	CASSLALNTEAFF
TRBJ1-5	NA	NA	TRBV4-3	TGCGCCAGCAGCCAAGATGCAGAGGGGGGAGGGCCCCAGCATTTT	CASSQDAEGGGPQHF
TRBJ2-3	NA	NA	TRBV7-3	TGTGCCAGCAGCAGGAGAGGGAATCGAGATACGCAGTATTTT	CASSRRGNRDTQYF
TRBJ1-1	NA	NA	TRBV10-3	TGTGCCATCAGTGGTGTAAGGGTGGTCCACACTGAAGCTTTCTTT	CAISGVRVVHTEAFF
TRBJ2-1	many	NA	TRBV10-3	TGTGCCATCAGTGCGGATGGCTCCTACAATGAGCAGTTCTTC	CAISADGSYNEQFF
TRBJ1-6	many	NA	TRBV12-3/TRBV12-4	TGTGCCAGCAGTCTAGGACCCAGGACACCCCTCCACTTT	CASSLGPRTPLHF
TRBJ1-1	NA	NA	TRBV18	TGTGCCAGCTCTTCTGGGCCAGGGGCGACTGAAGCTTTCTTT	CASSSGPGATEAFF
TRBJ1-1	few	NA	TRBV20-1	TGCAGTGCCCCCCGGGCAGCTTTTAACACTGAAGCTTTCTTT	CSAPRAAFNTEAFF
TRBJ2-3	few	TRBD1	TRBV7-9	TGTGCCAGCAGCTACCGGACAGGGCGGGGAGATACGCAGTATTTT	CASSYRTGRGDTQYF
TRBJ2-1	many	TRBD2	TRBV20-1	TGCAGTGCTCCAGCCGTAGCGGGGGGAAGAAATGAGCAGTTCTTC	CSAPAVAGGRNEQFF
TRBJ2-1	NA	TRBD2	TRBV6-2/TRBV6-3	TGTGCCAGCAGTCCACTGACTAGCGGGAGGGAAAATGAGCAGTTCTTC	CASSPLTSGRENEQFF
TRBJ1-6	NA	NA	TRBV20-1	TGCAGTGCTCGGGGGACCCTGGAATCACCCCTCCACTTT	CSARGTLESPLHF
TRBJ2-1	NA	NA	TRBV4-3	TGCGCCAGCAGCCGACGAAGGGGAGGTGAGCAGTTCTTC	CASSRRRGGEQFF
TRBJ1-2	few	TRBD1	TRBV20-1	TGCAGTGCTATTAGGGGGCGTGCGTTCTATGGCTACACCTTC	CSAIRGRAFYGYTF
TRBJ2-1	few	NA	TRBV18	TGTGCCAGCTCAAGGCTGAGCGCCTACAATGAGCAGTTCTTC	CASSRLSAYNEQFF
TRBJ2-3	NA	NA	TRBV9	TGTGCCAGCAGCGTAGACAGGGAGGGCACAGATACGCAGTATTTT	CASSVDREGTDTQYF
TRBJ2-7	few	NA	TRBV7-9	TGTGCCAGCAGCGATACCGGGACCCCCTACGAGCAGTACTTC	CASSDTGTPYEQYF
TRBJ2-2	NA	TRBD1	TRBV20-1	TGCAGTGCTAGAGGCTACTCCCGGGACAGCTACACCGGGGAGCTGTTTTTT	CSARGYSRDSYTGELFF
TRBJ1-1	NA	NA	TRBV3-1	TGTGCCAGCAGCCGCTTTGGCAGCGACACTGAAGCTTTCTTT	CASSRFGSDTEAFF
TRBJ2-7	NA	TRBD1	TRBV6-5	TGTGCCAGCAGTTACGCAGGGGGTTACGAGCAGTACTTC	CASSYAGGYEQYF
TRBJ1-4	NA	TRBD1	TRBV12-3/TRBV12-4	TGTGCCAGCAGGGAATACCCTCAGGGGGCGGATGAAAAACTGTTTTTT	CASREYPQGADEKLFF
TRBJ2-7	NA	NA	TRBV11-2	TGTGCCAGCAGATTCCAGGGGGAGCAGTACTTC	CASRFQGEQYF
TRBJ2-2	few	NA	TRBV6-5	TGTGCCAGCAGTTACTCGACCCCCCGCAGGGCCGGGGAGCTGTTTTTT	CASSYSTPRRAGELFF
TRBJ2-2	many	NA	TRBV5-1	TGTGCCAGCAGCTTAGATGGCAGCACCGGGGAGCTGTTTTTT	CASSLDGSTGELFF
TRBJ2-1	NA	TRBD2	TRBV20-1	TGCAGTCGACTAGCGGGAACCAATGAGCAGTTCTTC	CSRLAGTNEQFF
TRBJ1-1	NA	TRBD1	TRBV24-1	TGTGCCACCAGTGATTCCCGACAGGGGATTTCTGAAGCTTTCTTT	CATSDSRQGISEAFF
TRBJ2-3	few	NA	TRBV7-2	TGTGCCAGCAGCTTGCTGGGGGGCGGAGCAGATACGCAGTATTTT	CASSLLGGGADTQYF
TRBJ2-7	few	NA	TRBV29-1	TGCAGCGTTGAAGGGGCGGCAGGGGATACCTACGAGCAGTACTTC	CSVEGAAGDTYEQYF
TRBJ2-7	few	TRBD2	TRBV18	TGTGCCAGCTCACCACCGACGGGAGGAAGGGACGAGCAGTACTTC	CASSPPTGGRDEQYF
TRBJ2-1	few	NA	TRBV5-1	TGCGCCAGCAATACGGGGGTAGGCAATGAGCAGTTCTTC	CASNTGVGNEQFF
TRBJ1-4	many	NA	TRBV12-3/TRBV12-4	TGTGCCAGCAGTTTAGGGCCAGGGAGGAACGAAAAACTGTTTTTT	CASSLGPGRNEKLFF
TRBJ1-5	many	NA	TRBV5-6	TGTGCCAGCAGCTTGTCACCGAGACAGCCCCAGCATTTT	CASSLSPRQPQHF